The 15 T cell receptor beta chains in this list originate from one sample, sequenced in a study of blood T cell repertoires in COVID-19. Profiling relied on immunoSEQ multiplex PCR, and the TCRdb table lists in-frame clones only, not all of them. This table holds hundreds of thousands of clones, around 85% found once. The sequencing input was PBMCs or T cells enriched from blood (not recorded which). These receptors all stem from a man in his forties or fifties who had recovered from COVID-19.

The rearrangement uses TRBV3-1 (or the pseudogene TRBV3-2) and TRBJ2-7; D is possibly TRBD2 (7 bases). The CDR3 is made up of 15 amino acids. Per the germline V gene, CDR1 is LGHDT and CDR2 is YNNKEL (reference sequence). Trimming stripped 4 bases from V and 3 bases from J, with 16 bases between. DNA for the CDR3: TGTGCCAGCAGCCCAGGAGGGGGGGGATACTACGAGCAGTACTTC. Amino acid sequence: CASSPGGGGYYEQYF.

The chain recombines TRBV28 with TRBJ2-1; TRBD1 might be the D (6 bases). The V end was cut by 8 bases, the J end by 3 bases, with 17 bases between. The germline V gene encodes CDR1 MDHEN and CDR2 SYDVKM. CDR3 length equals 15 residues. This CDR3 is CASWTKGTSYNEQFF. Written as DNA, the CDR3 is TGTGCCAGCTGGACGAAGGGGACAAGCTACAATGAGCAGTTCTTC.

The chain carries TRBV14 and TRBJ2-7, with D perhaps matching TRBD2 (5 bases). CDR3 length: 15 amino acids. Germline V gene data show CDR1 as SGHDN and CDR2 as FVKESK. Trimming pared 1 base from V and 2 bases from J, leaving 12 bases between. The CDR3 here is CASSQGSSAAYEQYF. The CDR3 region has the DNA TGTGCCAGCAGCCAAGGGAGTTCAGCGGCCTACGAGCAGTACTTC.

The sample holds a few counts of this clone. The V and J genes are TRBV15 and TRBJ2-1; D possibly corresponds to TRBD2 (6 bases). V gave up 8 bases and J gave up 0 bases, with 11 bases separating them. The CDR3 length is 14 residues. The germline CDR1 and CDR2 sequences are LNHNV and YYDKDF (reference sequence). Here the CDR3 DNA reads TGTGCCACCGCACGGGGGAGCTCCTACAATGAGCAGTTCTTC. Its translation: CATARGSSYNEQFF. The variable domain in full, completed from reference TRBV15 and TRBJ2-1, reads DAMVIQNPRYQVTQFGKPVTLSCSQTLNHNVMYWYQQKSSQAPKLLFHYYDKDFNNEADTPDNFQSRRPNTSFCFLDIRSPGLGDTAMYLCATARGSSYNEQFFGPGTRLTVL.

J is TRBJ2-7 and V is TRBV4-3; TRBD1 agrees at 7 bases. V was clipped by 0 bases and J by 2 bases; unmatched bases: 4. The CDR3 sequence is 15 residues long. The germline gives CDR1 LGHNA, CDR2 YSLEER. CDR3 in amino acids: CASSQERQGPYEQYF. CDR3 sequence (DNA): TGCGCCAGCAGCCAAGAGAGACAGGGACCCTACGAGCAGTACTTC.

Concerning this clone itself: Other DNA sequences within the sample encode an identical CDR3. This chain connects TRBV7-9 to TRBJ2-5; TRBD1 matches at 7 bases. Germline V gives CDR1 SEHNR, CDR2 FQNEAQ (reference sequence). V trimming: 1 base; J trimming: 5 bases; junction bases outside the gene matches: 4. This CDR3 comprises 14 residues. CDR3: CASSLGQGQETQYF. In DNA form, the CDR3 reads TGTGCCAGCAGCTTAGGACAGGGCCAGGAGACCCAGTACTTC.

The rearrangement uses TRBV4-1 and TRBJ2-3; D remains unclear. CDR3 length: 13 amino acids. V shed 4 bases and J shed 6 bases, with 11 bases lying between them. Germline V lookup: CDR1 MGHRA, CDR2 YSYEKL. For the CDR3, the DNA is TGCGCCAGCAGCCTACCCATTGCGGATACGCAGTATTTT. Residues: CASSLPIADTQYF.

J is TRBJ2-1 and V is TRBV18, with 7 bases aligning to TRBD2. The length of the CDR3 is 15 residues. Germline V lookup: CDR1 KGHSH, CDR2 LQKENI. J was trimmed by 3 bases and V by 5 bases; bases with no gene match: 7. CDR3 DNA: TGTGCCAGCTCAAGCTCGGGACTAAACTACAATGAGCAGTTCTTC. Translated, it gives CASSSSGLNYNEQFF.

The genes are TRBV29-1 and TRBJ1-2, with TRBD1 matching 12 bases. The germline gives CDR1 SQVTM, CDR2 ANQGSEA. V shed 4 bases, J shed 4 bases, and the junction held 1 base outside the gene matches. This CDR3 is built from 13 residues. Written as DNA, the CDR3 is TGCAGCGTTGGGGGACAGGGGGCCTATGGCTACACCTTC. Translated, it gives CSVGGQGAYGYTF. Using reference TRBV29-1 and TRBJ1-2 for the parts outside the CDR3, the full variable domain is SAVISQKPSRDICQRGTSLTIQCQVDSQVTMMFWYRQQPGQSLTLIATANQGSEATYESGFVIDKFPISRPNLTFSTLTVSNMSPEDSSIYLCSVGGQGAYGYTFGSGTRLTVV.

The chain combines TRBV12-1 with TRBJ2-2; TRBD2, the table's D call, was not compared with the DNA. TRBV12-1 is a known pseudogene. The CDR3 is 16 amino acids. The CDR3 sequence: CASSFAPLAGTGELFF. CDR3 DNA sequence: TGTGCCAGCAGCTTTGCGCCACTAGCGGGGACCGGGGAGCTGTTTTTT.

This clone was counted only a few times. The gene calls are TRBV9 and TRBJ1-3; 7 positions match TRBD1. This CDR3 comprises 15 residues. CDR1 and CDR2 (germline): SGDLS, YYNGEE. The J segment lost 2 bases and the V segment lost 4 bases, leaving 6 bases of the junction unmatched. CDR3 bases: TGTGCCAGCAGCTTCCGACAGGGACCTGGAAACACCATATATTTT. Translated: CASSFRQGPGNTIYF.

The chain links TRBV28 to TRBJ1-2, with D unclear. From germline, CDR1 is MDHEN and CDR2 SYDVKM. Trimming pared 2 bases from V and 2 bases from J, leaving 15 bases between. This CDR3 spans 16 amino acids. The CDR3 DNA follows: TGTGCCAGCAGTTTAAGGCGGGTACCTGGAAACTATGGCTACACCTTC. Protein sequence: CASSLRRVPGNYGYTF.

The CDR3 protein is CASSSGTPISYGYTF. The CDR3 nucleotides are TGTGCCAGCAGCTCCGGGACACCCATTTCCTATGGCTACACCTTC. The chain couples TRBV7-9 to TRBJ1-2, with a possible D match to TRBD1 (6 bases). Between the trimmed V and J ends, which lost 4 bases and 4 bases, there was a span of 16 bases. The CDR3 runs 15 residues. From germline, CDR1 is SEHNR and CDR2 FQNEAQ (reference sequence).

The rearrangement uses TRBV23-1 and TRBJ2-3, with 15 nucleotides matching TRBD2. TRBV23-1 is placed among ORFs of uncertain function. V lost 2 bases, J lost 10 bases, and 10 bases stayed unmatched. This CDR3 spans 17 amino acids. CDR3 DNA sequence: TGCGCCAGCAGTCAACCCCGGACTAGCGGGAGGGTGGTTGCGCAGTATTTT. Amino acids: CASSQPRTSGRVVAQYF.

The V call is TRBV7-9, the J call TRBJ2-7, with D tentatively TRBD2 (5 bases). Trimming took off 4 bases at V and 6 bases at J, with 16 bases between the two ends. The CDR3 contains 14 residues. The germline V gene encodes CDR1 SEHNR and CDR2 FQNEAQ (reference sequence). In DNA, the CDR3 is TGTGCCAGCAGCTCCGATGGGAGACGGGGCGAGCAGTACTTC. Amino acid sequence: CASSSDGRRGEQYF.